The 30 T cell receptor beta chains reported below all come from one sample, sequenced in a study of blood T cell repertoires in COVID-19. Profiled with immunoSEQ multiplex PCR; TCRdb holds only in-frame clones, not every one. Among just under 65,000 clones listed, more than 60% were seen once. The sample consisted of peripheral blood. The receptors originated from a human donor in a cohort sampled during active COVID-19.

This sequence joins TRBV7-3 and TRBJ1-2, with D perhaps TRBD1 (5 bases). The CDR3 loop spans 13 amino acids. Germline V CDR1 and CDR2: SGHTA, FQGTGA. V gave up 5 bases and J gave up 4 bases, with 11 bases separating them. CDR3 sequence: CASSIDGGYGYTF. DNA for the CDR3: TGTGCCAGCAGCATAGACGGGGGCTATGGCTACACCTTC. The variable domain in full, completed from reference TRBV7-3 and TRBJ1-2, reads GAGVSQTPSNKVTEKGKYVELRCDPISGHTALYWYRQSLGQGPEFLIYFQGTGAADDSGLPNDRFFAVRPEGSVSTLKIQRTERGDSAVYLCASSIDGGYGYTFGSGTRLTVV.

The CDR3 here is CASISGVGRRTDTQYF. Written as DNA, the CDR3 is TGTGCCTCGATCAGCGGGGTGGGCAGGCGCACAGATACGCAGTATTTT. The rearrangement uses TRBV7-9 and TRBJ2-3; 7 positions match TRBD2. The germline V gene encodes CDR1 SEHNR and CDR2 FQNEAQ (reference sequence). V dropped 11 bases and J dropped 1; count of bases not matched to a gene: 15. The CDR3 sequence is 16 residues long.

The V call is TRBV7-8, the J call TRBJ2-2; D may be TRBD1 (6 bases). Looked up from germline, CDR1 is SGHVS and CDR2 is FQNEAQ. The CDR3 consists of 16 residues. V dropped 2 bases and J dropped 2 bases, with 12 bases sitting between them. The CDR3 sequence: CASSLSPGTNTGELFF. CDR3 DNA sequence: TGTGCCAGCAGCTTATCTCCCGGGACAAACACCGGGGAGCTGTTTTTT. The full variable domain, rest sourced from reference TRBV7-8 and TRBJ2-2, is GAGVSQSPRYKVAKRGQDVALRCDPISGHVSLFWYQQALGQGPEFLTYFQNEAQLDKSGLPSDRFFAERPEGSVSTLKIQRTQQEDSAVYLCASSLSPGTNTGELFFGEGSRLTVL.

J is TRBJ2-3 and V is TRBV27; 7 bases fit TRBD1. The trim removed 5 bases at V and 3 bases at J, leaving 8 bases unmatched. The CDR3 is 15 amino acids. The germline gives CDR1 MNHEY, CDR2 SMNVEV (reference sequence). In DNA form, the CDR3 reads TGTGCCAGCAGTCCCACAGGGGACGGAACAGATACGCAGTATTTT. This encodes CASSPTGDGTDTQYF.

The CDR3 sequence: CASSTGLAGYTDTQYF. The CDR3 DNA follows: TGTGCCAGTAGCACGGGACTAGCGGGTTACACAGATACGCAGTATTTT. This chain joins TRBV19 and TRBJ2-3, with 12 positions matching TRBD2. The CDR3 is 16 residues long. Germline loops: CDR1 LNHDA, CDR2 SQIVND (reference sequence). V lost 6 bases, J lost 2 bases, and 6 bases stayed unmatched.

The CDR3 sequence is CASRATSGGWTQYF. Written as DNA, the CDR3 is TGTGCCAGCAGAGCAACTAGCGGGGGTTGGACCCAGTACTTC. The rearrangement uses TRBV2 and TRBJ2-5; 11 positions agree with TRBD2. The CDR3 totals 14 residues. J gave up 7 bases and V 6 bases, and 7 bases lay outside the gene matches. The germline V gene encodes CDR1 SNHLY and CDR2 FYNNEI.

The chain couples TRBV28 to TRBJ2-5, with 10 bases fitting TRBD2. Losses at the gene ends were 8 bases for V and 2 bases for J; bases not matched to a gene: 5. The germline CDR1 and CDR2 sequences are MDHEN and SYDVKM. This CDR3 has 14 amino acids. CDR3 sequence (DNA): TGTGCCAGCGGGACTAGCGCGTTACAAGAGACCCAGTACTTC. This encodes CASGTSALQETQYF.

This clone occurred a few times. CDR3 sequence reads: CASSQLLDFAGELFF. The CDR3 DNA follows: TGTGCCAGCAGTCAACTACTGGATTTTGCCGGGGAGCTGTTTTTT. This chain links TRBV5-6 with TRBJ2-2; no clear D. Germline-derived CDR1 and CDR2 are SGHDT and YYEEEE. The CDR3 runs 15 residues. Between the trimmed V and J ends, which lost 5 bases and 6 bases, there was a span of 17 bases.

The rearrangement joins TRBV10-3 to TRBJ2-3, with 8 bases fitting TRBD2. CDR3 size: 14 residues. V dropped 4 bases and J dropped 0; count of bases not matched to a gene: 0. Germline CDR1 is ENHRY and CDR2 is SYGVKD. CDR3 nucleotides: TGTGCCATCAGTGCGGGGGGGAGCACAGATACGCAGTATTTT. Its translation is CAISAGGSTDTQYF.

This clone was seen only a few times. The genes are TRBV30 and TRBJ1-6; 7 nucleotides match TRBD1. J was trimmed by 6 bases and V by 0 bases; bases with no gene match: 2. The V gene's germline CDR1 is GTSNPN and CDR2 SVGIG (reference sequence). This CDR3 has 14 residues. CDR3 region: CAWSVHRGNSPLHF. The CDR3 nucleotides read TGTGCCTGGAGTGTACACAGGGGTAATTCACCCCTCCACTTT. Full variable domain (missing parts from reference TRBV30 and TRBJ1-6): SQTIHQWPATLVQPVGSPLSLECTVEGTSNPNLYWYRQAAGRGLQLLFYSVGIGQISSEVPQNLSASRPQDRQFILSSKKLLLSDSGFYLCAWSVHRGNSPLHFGNGTRLTVT.

The chain couples TRBV5-1 to TRBJ2-7; 7 nucleotides line up with TRBD1. Losses at the gene ends were 4 bases for V and 0 bases for J; bases not matched to a gene: 7. CDR3 length equals 15 residues. CDR1 and CDR2 from the germline V gene are SGHRS and YFSETQ. CDR3 region: CASSLRDSSSYEQYF. The CDR3 DNA reads as TGCGCCAGCAGCCTCCGGGACAGCAGCTCCTACGAGCAGTACTTC. Drawing the rest from reference TRBV5-1 and TRBJ2-7, the complete variable domain is KAGVTQTPRYLIKTRGQQVTLSCSPISGHRSVSWYQQTPGQGLQFLFEYFSETQRNKGNFPGRFSGRQFSNSRSEMNVSTLELGDSALYLCASSLRDSSSYEQYFGPGTRLTVT.

This clone came up a few times. The CDR3 protein is CASRGTGDNYGYTF. In DNA, the CDR3 is TGTGCCAGTAGAGGGACAGGGGACAACTATGGCTACACCTTC. The chain carries TRBV19 and TRBJ1-2; 10 bases match TRBD1. The CDR3 has 14 residues. With 6 bases clipped from V and 2 bases from J, the junction kept 3 bases outside the gene matches. CDR1 LNHDA and CDR2 SQIVND come from the germline V gene (reference sequence). The whole variable domain, filled in from reference TRBV19 and TRBJ1-2, reads DGGITQSPKYLFRKEGQNVTLSCEQNLNHDAMYWYRQDPGQGLRLIYYSQIVNDFQKGDIAEGYSVSREKKESFPLTVTSAQKNPTAFYLCASRGTGDNYGYTFGSGTRLTVV.

This clone has just one count. CDR3 sequence reads: CATSRDRGQPQHF. The CDR3 nucleotides are TGTGCCACCAGCAGAGATCGCGGGCAGCCCCAGCATTTT. The V and J genes are TRBV15 and TRBJ1-5; no clear D gene. Trimming removed 0 bases from V and 7 bases from J, with 7 bases in between. From germline, CDR1 is LNHNV and CDR2 YYDKDF (reference sequence). This CDR3 region has 13 residues.

V and J are TRBV5-1 and TRBJ1-2, with 8 bases that match TRBD1. CDR3 size: 15 residues. Germline V gives CDR1 SGHRS, CDR2 YFSETQ. V lost 4 bases and J lost 1; bases outside the gene matches: 6. The CDR3 loop is CASSVGQGINYGYTF. The CDR3 coding sequence is TGCGCCAGCAGCGTCGGACAGGGAATTAACTATGGCTACACCTTC.

This clone showed up just a few times. The rearrangement uses TRBV11-2 and TRBJ2-7, with 7 bases that match TRBD2. V shed 0 bases and J 4 bases; nucleotides not matched to a gene: 6. CDR1 and CDR2 from the germline V gene are SGHAT and FQNNGV. This CDR3 comprises 15 residues. CDR3 amino acids: CASSLEGGTQYEQYF. The CDR3 DNA follows: TGTGCCAGCAGCTTAGAGGGGGGGACCCAGTACGAGCAGTACTTC.

The chain has TRBV30 and TRBJ2-7; D might be TRBD1 (6 bases). The CDR3 runs 12 residues. Per germline, CDR1 GTSNPN and CDR2 SVGIG (reference sequence). The V and J ends lost 1 base and 6 bases respectively, with 10 bases between them. The CDR3 is CAWSEQGSEQYF. Written as DNA, the CDR3 is TGTGCCTGGAGTGAACAGGGATCCGAGCAGTACTTC.

The V call is TRBV2, the J call TRBJ1-6; weak D call: TRBD1 (6 bases). There are 14 residues in the CDR3. Germline CDR1 SNHLY, CDR2 FYNNEI. Trimming shortened V by 3 bases and J by 8 bases, and 11 bases separated the two germline ends. CDR3 nucleotides: TGTGCCAGCAGTGAGACGGACAGCTATTCACCCCTCCACTTT. Residues: CASSETDSYSPLHF.

The genes are TRBV30 and TRBJ1-1; D is perhaps TRBD1 (5 bases). Trimming pared 2 bases from V and 3 bases from J, leaving 7 bases between. Germline CDR1 is GTSNPN and CDR2 is SVGIG (reference sequence). The CDR3 is made up of 12 amino acids. The CDR3: CAWSTGDTEAFF. In nucleotides, the CDR3 is TGTGCCTGGAGTACGGGGGACACTGAAGCTTTCTTT.

The rearrangement links TRBV5-1 to TRBJ2-1; TRBD2 aligns across 12 bases. V gave up 4 bases and J gave up 10 bases; unmatched junction bases: 12. Per the germline V gene, CDR1 is SGHRS and CDR2 is YFSETQ. The CDR3 contains 16 residues. The CDR3 is CASSPDPSGGAREQFF. In DNA, the CDR3 is TGCGCCAGCAGCCCGGACCCTAGCGGGGGGGCGAGGGAGCAGTTCTTC.

This clone was seen a few times. The genes are TRBV28 and TRBJ1-3; D uncertain. Germline CDR1 is MDHEN and CDR2 is SYDVKM. V lost 2 bases and J lost 0, with 11 bases in between. The CDR3 is 16 residues long. As DNA, the CDR3 is TGTGCCAGCAGTTTACCCGGACTCAACTCTGGAAACACCATATATTTT. Protein sequence: CASSLPGLNSGNTIYF.

The J gene is TRBJ2-7, the V gene TRBV6-5; TRBD1 agrees at 10 bases. This CDR3 has 15 residues. After removal of 2 bases from V and 3 bases from J, the junction contained 4 bases not matched to a gene. Germline V lookup: CDR1 MNHEY, CDR2 SVGAGI. The CDR3 DNA sequence: TGTGCCAGCAGTTACAGGGGACAGGGGATCTACGAGCAGTACTTC. It codes for CASSYRGQGIYEQYF.

This clone has just a few counts. V is TRBV7-9 and J is TRBJ1-2, with 9 nucleotides matching TRBD1. Germline V gene data show CDR1 as SEHNR and CDR2 as FQNEAQ (reference sequence). The CDR3 is 14 residues long. Unmatched junction bases numbered 6, after V lost 5 bases and J lost 5 bases. The chain's CDR3 is CASSDRGWAYGYTF. The DNA for the CDR3 is TGTGCCAGCAGCGACAGGGGGTGGGCATATGGCTACACCTTC.

The chain carries TRBV18 and TRBJ1-3; no definite D call. The V end was cut by 4 bases, the J end by 7 bases, with 11 bases between. CDR1 is KGHSH and CDR2 is LQKENI in the germline V gene. The CDR3 is made up of 13 amino acids. The CDR3 region has the DNA TGTGCCAGCTCACTTCCCCCGGGGAACACCATATATTTT. It yields the protein CASSLPPGNTIYF.

The chain uses TRBV6-2 or TRBV6-3 and TRBJ2-7, with a tentative D call TRBD2 (7 bases). Germline loops: CDR1 MNHEY, CDR2 SVGEGT. V lost 5 bases, J lost 2 bases, and 19 bases lay in between. CDR3 length equals 16 residues. CDR3 loop: CASSGRGAPTTYEQYF. The CDR3 DNA sequence: TGTGCCAGCAGTGGCCGGGGGGCACCCACGACCTACGAGCAGTACTTC.

The table lists this clone with a few counts. This chain joins TRBV10-2 and TRBJ2-3; tentatively, D is TRBD1 (6 bases). This CDR3 contains 13 residues. Trimming removed 3 bases from V and 7 bases from J, with 11 bases in between. Germline CDR1 is WSHSY and CDR2 is SAAADI. CDR3 sequence (DNA): TGCGCCAGCAGTGATTCGGACAGAAATACGCAGTATTTT. Translation gives CASSDSDRNTQYF.

V gene TRBV18 combines with J gene TRBJ2-3; maybe TRBD1 (6 bases). V dropped 3 bases and J dropped 0 bases, with 10 bases sitting between them. Germline CDR1 KGHSH, CDR2 LQKENI. The CDR3 loop spans 15 amino acids. The CDR3 bases are TGTGCCAGCTCACCGACAGGAACTAGCACAGATACGCAGTATTTT. Translating it yields CASSPTGTSTDTQYF.

This clone has more than one count but fewer than ten. J is TRBJ1-5 and V is TRBV10-3, with unresolved D. Germline V gene data show CDR1 as ENHRY and CDR2 as SYGVKD. This CDR3 is 13 amino acids long. The V end was cut by 3 bases, the J end by 5 bases, with 8 bases between. The CDR3 bases are TGTGCCATCAGTGACAGTAAAGATCAGCCCCAGCATTTT. Its translation: CAISDSKDQPQHF.

The rearrangement joins TRBV27 to TRBJ2-5; TRBD1 aligns across 10 bases. This CDR3 comprises 13 residues. Trimming cost V 11 bases and J 5 bases; bases outside gene matches: 8. Germline V gene lookup returns CDR1 MNHEY and CDR2 SMNVEV (reference sequence). The CDR3 loop reads CAVRTGGGETQYF. In nucleotides, the CDR3 is TGTGCCGTCAGGACAGGGGGAGGGGAGACCCAGTACTTC.

The chain carries TRBV6-5 and TRBJ1-2; perhaps TRBD1 as D (5 bases). There are 12 residues in the CDR3. The V gene's germline CDR1 is MNHEY and CDR2 SVGAGI. V shed 4 bases and J shed 7 bases, with 10 bases lying between them. The CDR3 nucleotides read TGTGCCAGCAGTTCAGGGATGTCTGGCTACACCTTC. This codes for CASSSGMSGYTF.

This clone was found a few times. The chain links TRBV24-1 to TRBJ2-1; 8 bases line up with TRBD2. CDR1 KGHDR and CDR2 SFDVKD come from the germline V gene. J was trimmed by 12 bases and V by 3 bases; bases with no gene match: 6. CDR3 size: 13 residues. The DNA for the CDR3 is TGTGCCACCAGTGATCCTGGACTAGCTTCGCAGTTCTTC. Its protein is CATSDPGLASQFF.